Following are 19 T cell receptor beta chains from one sample sequenced in a study of T cells in localized non-small cell lung cancer. The protocol was immunoSEQ multiplex PCR, while the TCRdb copy is restricted to in-frame clones and leaves out a portion. The table includes about 28,000 clones, 92% detected once. Sample: peripheral blood mononuclear cells, taken before any cancer treatment. The receptors derive from a woman aged 35-75 years with stage III lung adenocarcinoma.

The genes are TRBV5-1 and TRBJ2-1; 9 nucleotides line up with TRBD2. The V gene end was trimmed by 0 bases and the J gene end by 3 bases; junction bases not matched to a gene: 4. Germline CDR1 reads SGHRS; CDR2 reads YFSETQ. CDR3 length: 16 residues. The CDR3 region is CASSLGYSGSYNEQFF. CDR3 DNA: TGCGCCAGCAGCTTGGGGTATAGCGGGAGCTACAATGAGCAGTTCTTC.

The rearrangement links TRBV19 to TRBJ1-1; TRBD1 is a possible D gene (5 bases). Trimming cost V 7 bases and J 3 bases, with 15 bases left between them. CDR1 is LNHDA, CDR2 SQIVND, per germline (reference sequence). The CDR3 runs to 14 residues. This CDR3 is CASKQGVLDTEAFF. For the CDR3, the DNA is TGTGCCAGTAAGCAGGGCGTCTTGGACACTGAAGCTTTCTTT.

The V call is TRBV7-9, the J call TRBJ1-4, with D maybe TRBD1 (6 bases). There are 12 residues in the CDR3. The germline CDR1 and CDR2 sequences are SEHNR and FQNEAQ (reference sequence). Trimming removed 4 bases from V and 8 bases from J, with 8 bases in between. CDR3 sequence (DNA): TGTGCCAGCAGCTATGGACAGGAAAAACTGTTTTTT. It translates to CASSYGQEKLFF.

The chain recombines TRBV28 with TRBJ1-2; unclear D gene. Trimming took off 2 bases at V and 7 bases at J, with 14 bases between the two ends. The germline CDR1 and CDR2 sequences are MDHEN and SYDVKM. The CDR3 sequence is 14 residues long. CDR3 loop: CASSLATPRGGYTF. CDR3 nucleotide sequence: TGTGCCAGCAGTTTAGCCACACCCCGGGGTGGCTACACCTTC.

The chain uses TRBV5-1 and TRBJ2-7; no clear D gene. With 6 bases removed from V and 6 bases from J, the gap between germline ends came to 16 bases. This CDR3 contains 13 residues. The V gene's germline CDR1 is SGHRS and CDR2 YFSETQ. The CDR3 bases are TGCGCCAGCACCCCTAGGGATTTCAGCGAGCAGTACTTC. It codes for CASTPRDFSEQYF.

This chain uses TRBV5-1 with TRBJ1-2; D possibly corresponds to TRBD1 (5 bases). Trimming cost V 2 bases and J 5 bases, with 10 bases left between them. This CDR3 region has 13 residues. The germline V gene encodes CDR1 SGHRS and CDR2 YFSETQ. The CDR3 coding sequence is TGCGCCAGCAGCTTCGGAGAGGGGTATGGCTACACCTTC. Its translation: CASSFGEGYGYTF.

V and J are TRBV28 and TRBJ2-5; D is perhaps TRBD2 (5 bases). The germline V gene has CDR1 MDHEN and CDR2 SYDVKM. The CDR3 loop spans 13 amino acids. Trimming pared 2 bases from V and 4 bases from J, leaving 8 bases between. The CDR3 sequence is CASSLNAGETQYF. The DNA of the CDR3 is TGTGCCAGCAGTTTAAACGCGGGAGAGACCCAGTACTTC.

This chain joins TRBV30 and TRBJ1-5; a possible D gene is TRBD1 (6 bases). Germline lookup yields CDR1 GTSNPN and CDR2 SVGIG (reference sequence). Trimming shortened V by 0 bases and J by 5 bases, and 17 bases separated the two germline ends. CDR3 length: 16 residues. The CDR3 DNA sequence: TGTGCCTGGAGTGTGGGGATCGTGACAGGTTATCAGCCCCAGCATTTT. The encoded protein is CAWSVGIVTGYQPQHF.

This chain's CDR3 is CAFRQASGNTIYF. The CDR3 DNA sequence: TGTGCCTTTAGACAGGCTTCGGGAAACACCATATATTTT. The J gene is TRBJ1-3, the V gene TRBV30; TRBD1 might be the D (6 bases). V lost 7 bases and J lost 4, with 14 bases in between. The CDR3 contains 13 residues. Germline loops: CDR1 GTSNPN, CDR2 SVGIG (reference sequence).

The sample holds one count of this clone. V and J are TRBV5-1 and TRBJ2-1; unclear D gene. Trimming removed 0 bases at V and 8 bases at J, with 9 bases between. The CDR3 sequence is 13 residues long. In germline, CDR1 is SGHRS, CDR2 YFSETQ. CDR3: CASSLAGVDEQFF. Here the CDR3 DNA reads TGCGCCAGCAGCTTGGCCGGAGTCGATGAGCAGTTCTTC.

The rearrangement links TRBV30 to TRBJ2-5; perhaps TRBD2 as D (5 bases). Trimming pared 0 bases from V and 5 bases from J, leaving 7 bases between. Germline CDR1 and CDR2: GTSNPN and SVGIG (reference sequence). There are 12 residues in the CDR3. The chain's CDR3 is CAWSVRGETQYF. CDR3 bases: TGTGCCTGGAGTGTACGAGGGGAGACCCAGTACTTC.

V usage is TRBV6-5 and J usage is TRBJ2-7, with D unclear. This CDR3 comprises 12 residues. The V and J ends lost 2 bases and 9 bases respectively, with 11 bases between them. Germline CDR1 is MNHEY and CDR2 is SVGAGI. CDR3 loop: CASSYEPLRQYF. The CDR3 DNA follows: TGTGCCAGCAGTTACGAGCCTCTCAGGCAGTACTTC.

This rearrangement joins TRBV30 to TRBJ1-1, with D perhaps matching TRBD1 (5 bases). Germline CDR1 GTSNPN, CDR2 SVGIG (reference sequence). Trimming removed 0 bases from V and 4 bases from J, with 12 bases in between. This CDR3 is 14 amino acids long. The CDR3 region has the DNA TGTGCCTGGAGTGTACACCCAGGGAGCACTGAAGCTTTCTTT. Amino acid sequence: CAWSVHPGSTEAFF.

This clone was seen only once. The chain has TRBV10-1 and TRBJ2-1; possibly TRBD1 for D (5 bases). The CDR3 runs to 14 residues. V lost 0 bases and J 7 bases, leaving 10 bases between the germline ends. The V gene's germline CDR1 is WNHNN and CDR2 SYGVQD (reference sequence). CDR3 bases: TGCGCCAGCAGTGAGTCGGCAGGGAAGAATGAGCAGTTCTTC. Residues: CASSESAGKNEQFF.

The gene calls are TRBV27 and TRBJ1-4; 8 bases map to TRBD1. Per the germline V gene, CDR1 is MNHEY and CDR2 is SMNVEV (reference sequence). The V segment lost 3 bases and the J segment 2 bases; nucleotides outside the gene matches: 8. This CDR3 region has 17 residues. CDR3 DNA: TGTGCCAGCAGTTTGAAGGGGACAGGTGGTACTAATGAAAAACTGTTTTTT. Protein: CASSLKGTGGTNEKLFF.

The rearrangement links TRBV29-1 to TRBJ1-2; TRBD1 aligns across 8 bases. The germline V gene has CDR1 SQVTM and CDR2 ANQGSEA. The CDR3 extends over 13 amino acids. The junction had 3 bases not matched to a gene; V was cut back by 3 bases and J by 3 bases. CDR3 residues: CSVDQGADYGYTF. The DNA of the CDR3 is TGCAGCGTTGATCAGGGGGCGGACTATGGCTACACCTTC.

This rearrangement joins TRBV5-4 to TRBJ2-4, with D possibly being TRBD2 (6 bases). This CDR3 has 14 residues. Trimming took off 4 bases at V and 0 bases at J, with 8 bases between the two ends. Germline loops: CDR1 SGHNT, CDR2 YYREEE (reference sequence). The CDR3 spells CASSLGLAKNIQYF. The DNA of the CDR3 is TGTGCCAGCAGCCTGGGACTAGCCAAAAACATTCAGTACTTC. The full variable domain, completed using reference TRBV5-4 and TRBJ2-4, is ETGVTQSPTHLIKTRGQQVTLRCSSQSGHNTVSWYQQALGQGPQFIFQYYREEENGRGNFPPRFSGLQFPNYSSELNVNALELDDSALYLCASSLGLAKNIQYFGAGTRLSVL.

The rearrangement links TRBV7-2 to TRBJ2-6; D remains ambiguous. Between the trimmed V and J ends, which lost 1 base and 1 base, there was a span of 5 bases. This CDR3 has 15 residues. CDR1 and CDR2 (germline): SGHTA, FQGNSA. CDR3 nucleotide sequence: TGTGCCAGCAGCTTAGATTGGTCTGGGGCCAACGTCCTGACTTTC. Encoded protein: CASSLDWSGANVLTF.

This clone appeared a single time. The gene calls are TRBV7-8 and TRBJ1-3; D is perhaps TRBD1 (6 bases). This CDR3 comprises 18 residues. With 6 bases removed from V and 0 bases from J, the gap between germline ends came to 21 bases. The germline CDR1 and CDR2 sequences are SGHVS and FQNEAQ. This CDR3 reads CASSPGVGSSVSGNTIYF. The DNA of the CDR3 is TGTGCCAGCAGTCCAGGGGTGGGCAGTTCCGTCTCTGGAAACACCATATATTTT.